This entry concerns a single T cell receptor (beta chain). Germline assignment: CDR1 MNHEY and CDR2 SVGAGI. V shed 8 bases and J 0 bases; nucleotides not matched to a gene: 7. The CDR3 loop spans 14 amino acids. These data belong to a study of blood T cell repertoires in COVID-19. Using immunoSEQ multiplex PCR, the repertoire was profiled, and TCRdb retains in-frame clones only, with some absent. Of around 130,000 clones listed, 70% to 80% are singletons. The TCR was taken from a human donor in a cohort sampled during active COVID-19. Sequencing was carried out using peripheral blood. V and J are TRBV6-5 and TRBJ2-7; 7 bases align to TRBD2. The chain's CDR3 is CASGGGVASYEQYF. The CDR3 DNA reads TGTGCCAGCGGGGGGGGAGTAGCCTCCTACGAGCAGTACTTC.